One sample yielded the 13 T cell receptor beta chains listed below, sequenced in a study of T cell repertoires in cytomegalovirus infection. TCRdb re-derived calls from the reads in MiXCR, one entry per CDR3 protein. Here the sample spans approximately 770,000 distinct CDR3 sequences, roughly 29% being singletons. These receptors are not linked to any known antigen. The sample consisted of cultured CD8+ T cells from PBMCs, taken from culture after CMV antigen stimulation. The receptor set was obtained from a human donor in good health (CMV status not recorded). Some clones in this sample may be carry-over from other donors' samples.

The V gene is TRBV6-1, the J gene TRBJ2-1; 12 bases agree with TRBD2. J was trimmed by 4 bases and V by 2 bases; bases with no gene match: 3. The CDR3 totals 16 residues. The V gene's germline CDR1 is MNHNS and CDR2 SASEGT. The CDR3, as DNA: TGTGCCAGCAGTGAACGGACTAGCGGGGTTTACAATGAGCAGTTCTTC. It codes for CASSERTSGVYNEQFF.

This clonotype was found a few times. This chain uses TRBV7-6 with TRBJ2-7; D might be TRBD1 (6 bases). Trimming pared 2 bases from V and 5 bases from J, leaving 10 bases between. Germline CDR1 SGHVS, CDR2 FNYEAQ. This CDR3 region has 13 residues. CDR3 bases: TGTGCCAGCAGCTTAACAGGGTTCAACGAGCAGTACTTC. This encodes CASSLTGFNEQYF.

This clonotype appeared a few times. The chain employs TRBV29-1 and TRBJ2-7; 10 positions agree with TRBD2. The V and J ends lost 4 bases and 6 bases, in that order; junction bases with no gene match: 9. The CDR3 has 14 amino acids. Germline lookup yields CDR1 SQVTM and CDR2 ANQGSEA. Here the CDR3 reads CSVVVSGGVSEQYF. In DNA, the CDR3 is TGCAGCGTTGTGGTCAGCGGGGGGGTATCCGAGCAGTACTTC.

The chain couples TRBV19 to TRBJ2-2; TRBD2 agrees at 10 bases. V lost 5 bases, J lost 0 bases, and 6 bases stayed unmatched. The V gene's germline CDR1 is LNHDA and CDR2 SQIVND (reference sequence). The CDR3 spans 17 residues. In nucleotides, the CDR3 is TGTGCCAGTAGTGCTTCGACTAGCGGGTCGAACACCGGGGAGCTGTTTTTT. Amino acid sequence: CASSASTSGSNTGELFF. Looking up the rest from reference TRBV19 and TRBJ2-2 gives the full variable domain: DGGITQSPKYLFRKEGQNVTLSCEQNLNHDAMYWYRQDPGQGLRLIYYSQIVNDFQKGDIAEGYSVSREKKESFPLTVTSAQKNPTAFYLCASSASTSGSNTGELFFGEGSRLTVL.

CDR3 nucleotide sequence: TGTGCCAGCAGTCCGAGTGTTCGGTACACTGAAGCTTTCTTT. Amino acid sequence: CASSPSVRYTEAFF. This rearrangement joins TRBV27 to TRBJ1-1; no clear D gene. Germline V gene data show CDR1 as MNHEY and CDR2 as SMNVEV (reference sequence). The CDR3 contains 14 residues. V dropped 5 bases and J dropped 3 bases, with 13 bases sitting between them.

This chain links TRBV19 with TRBJ1-1; a weak D match, TRBD1 (5 bases). V was clipped by 7 bases and J by 5 bases, with 8 bases between them. CDR3 length: 11 residues. The germline V gene encodes CDR1 LNHDA and CDR2 SQIVND (reference sequence). The CDR3 sequence is CASMGVTEAFF. CDR3 sequence (DNA): TGTGCCAGTATGGGGGTGACTGAAGCTTTCTTT.

This clonotype has a count of ten or more. The CDR3 nucleotides are TGTGCCAGCAGCTTAGAGGGAGCTAACTATGGCTACACCTTC. Translated, it gives CASSLEGANYGYTF. The chain uses TRBV27 and TRBJ1-2; D is unresolved. Germline CDR1 and CDR2: MNHEY and SMNVEV (reference sequence). The CDR3 sequence is 14 residues long. V shed 6 bases and J shed 0 bases, with 11 bases lying between them.

The chain has TRBV6-6 and TRBJ2-7, with 8 bases matching TRBD1. The CDR3 spans 15 residues. Losses at the gene ends were 2 bases for V and 4 bases for J; bases not matched to a gene: 7. The germline gives CDR1 MNHNY, CDR2 SVGAGI (reference sequence). CDR3 in amino acids: CASSYTDRGGYEQYV. The CDR3 bases are TGTGCCAGCAGTTACACAGACAGGGGAGGATACGAGCAGTACGTC.

V is TRBV18 and J is TRBJ1-2; D ambiguous. Trimming pared 1 base from V and 2 bases from J, leaving 14 bases between. Germline CDR1 and CDR2: KGHSH and LQKENI. The CDR3 runs 16 residues. DNA for the CDR3: TGTGCCAGCTCACCACGAGAGAGAGGGCCGAACTATGGCTACACCTTC. The encoded protein is CASSPRERGPNYGYTF.

This chain uses TRBV27 with TRBJ2-3; D is perhaps TRBD1 (7 bases). The CDR3 has 16 residues. The V end lost 5 bases, the J end lost 5 bases, and 20 bases lay between the germline ends. Germline V gene data show CDR1 as MNHEY and CDR2 as SMNVEV (reference sequence). CDR3 protein: CASSPPQGEVVDTQYF. The CDR3 nucleotides are TGTGCCAGCAGTCCCCCGCAGGGGGAGGTCGTAGATACGCAGTATTTT.

This clonotype appeared many times. The V call is TRBV7-2, the J call TRBJ2-1; the match to TRBD2 covers 7 bases. This CDR3 region has 16 residues. Germline V gives CDR1 SGHTA, CDR2 FQGNSA. The ends lost 1 base at V and 0 bases at J; junction bases unmatched: 3. The CDR3 protein is CASSLVRTSSYNEQFF. Here the CDR3 DNA reads TGTGCCAGCAGCTTAGTACGGACTAGCTCCTACAATGAGCAGTTCTTC. Complete variable domain (other parts from reference TRBV7-2 and TRBJ2-1): GAGVSQSPSNKVTEKGKDVELRCDPISGHTALYWYRQSLGQGLEFLIYFQGNSAPDKSGLPSDRFSAERTGGSVSTLTIQRTQQEDSAVYLCASSLVRTSSYNEQFFGPGTRLTVL.

The chain employs TRBV7-9 and TRBJ2-7; TRBD1 matches 9 bases. The junction had 5 bases not matched to a gene; V was cut back by 1 base and J by 4 bases. CDR1 is SEHNR, CDR2 FQNEAQ, per germline (reference sequence). This CDR3 is built from 15 residues. The DNA for the CDR3 is TGTGCCAGCAGCTTAGATGGGACAGGGCGTTACGAGCAGTACGTC. This encodes CASSLDGTGRYEQYV.

The rearrangement uses TRBV5-1 and TRBJ1-2; D might be TRBD1 (5 bases). V was clipped by 0 bases and J by 4 bases, with 13 bases between them. Germline CDR1 and CDR2: SGHRS and YFSETQ. The CDR3 runs 15 residues. CDR3 DNA sequence: TGCGCCAGCAGCTTGGGACAGCGGATAAGCTATGGCTACACCTTC. Translating it yields CASSLGQRISYGYTF.